The 9 T cell receptor beta chains given below trace back to one sample, sequenced in a study of blood T cell repertoires in COVID-19. Assay used: immunoSEQ multiplex PCR; TCRdb lists only in-frame clones, some missing. Of about 120,000 clones in the sample, over 60% were seen once. The sequencing input was peripheral blood. These receptors were taken from a man between 40 and 49 years old with active or convalescent COVID-19.

V and J are TRBV5-1 and TRBJ2-3; D perhaps matches TRBD2 (6 bases). Germline CDR1 and CDR2: SGHRS and YFSETQ. The CDR3 extends over 15 amino acids. V lost 1 base to trimming and J lost 4 bases, with 13 bases between them. The CDR3 DNA is TGCGCCAGCAGCTTGTCGGCGCCGGGGGCAGATACGCAGTATTTT. This translates into CASSLSAPGADTQYF.

The V gene is TRBV18, the J gene TRBJ1-2; a possible D gene is TRBD1 (5 bases). V was cut by 3 bases and J by 2 bases, with 19 bases left in between. Per the germline V gene, CDR1 is KGHSH and CDR2 is LQKENI. This CDR3 region has 17 residues. CDR3 residues: CASSPFTWFRGNYGYTF. CDR3 sequence (DNA): TGTGCCAGCTCACCGTTCACATGGTTTCGGGGGAACTATGGCTACACCTTC.

The J gene is TRBJ2-7, the V gene TRBV6-5; D uncertain. The germline V gene has CDR1 MNHEY and CDR2 SVGAGI. The CDR3 sequence is 15 residues long. Trimming removed 0 bases at V and 0 bases at J, with 9 bases between. The CDR3 coding sequence is TGTGCCAGCAGTTACTCGATTTTCGGCTCCTACGAGCAGTACTTC. Amino acids: CASSYSIFGSYEQYF.

The rearrangement links TRBV6-6 to TRBJ2-3, with 10 bases aligning to TRBD2. Germline CDR1 is MNHNY and CDR2 is SVGAGI (reference sequence). V shed 11 bases and J 0 bases; nucleotides not matched to a gene: 11. This CDR3 contains 16 residues. Here the CDR3 DNA reads TGTGCCTCCCGGGATAGCGGGAGGACTAGCACAGATACGCAGTATTTT. Translated: CASRDSGRTSTDTQYF.

This chain joins TRBV6-2 or TRBV6-3 and TRBJ1-2; 8 bases fit TRBD1. CDR1 and CDR2 from the germline V gene are MNHEY and SVGEGT. Losses at the gene ends were 6 bases for V and 0 bases for J; bases not matched to a gene: 18. This CDR3 is 19 amino acids long. The CDR3 region has the DNA TGTGCCAGCAGCGACCTGGACAGGGCCGCCGGTAGAACTAACTATGGCTACACCTTC. As protein: CASSDLDRAAGRTNYGYTF.

The rearrangement joins TRBV9 to TRBJ2-2; 11 bases match TRBD2. Germline CDR1 is SGDLS and CDR2 is YYNGEE. There are 16 residues in the CDR3. Germline trimming cut 0 bases from V and 5 bases from J; bases unmatched to any gene: 3. In DNA, the CDR3 is TGTGCCAGCAGCGTAGCTCCTAGCGGGGGGACCGGGGAGCTGTTTTTT. It translates to CASSVAPSGGTGELFF.

This chain links TRBV19 with TRBJ1-1; no clear D. Trimming took 4 bases from V and 1 from J, leaving 7 bases between them. Germline CDR1 and CDR2: LNHDA and SQIVND (reference sequence). The CDR3 sequence is 13 residues long. In nucleotides, the CDR3 is TGTGCCAGTAGTAATCCAGGGAACACTGAAGCTTTCTTT. Translated, it gives CASSNPGNTEAFF.

The V gene is TRBV11-2, the J gene TRBJ2-7; TRBD2 might be the D (5 bases). Trimming shortened V by 7 bases and J by 7 bases, and 26 bases separated the two germline ends. Germline loops: CDR1 SGHAT, CDR2 FQNNGV. This CDR3 is 16 amino acids long. The CDR3 nucleotides read TGTGCCAGCACCCAAGGGAGAGGAGGAGTGGCCTGGGAGCAGTACTTC. Its translation is CASTQGRGGVAWEQYF.

V is TRBV24-1 and J is TRBJ2-7, with D possibly TRBD2 on 5 matching bases. This CDR3 contains 12 residues. Looked up from germline, CDR1 is KGHDR and CDR2 is SFDVKD. Trimming took off 4 bases at V and 7 bases at J, with 10 bases between the two ends. DNA for the CDR3: TGTGCCACCAGTGACCCCGGGAAGGAGCAGTACTTC. As protein: CATSDPGKEQYF.